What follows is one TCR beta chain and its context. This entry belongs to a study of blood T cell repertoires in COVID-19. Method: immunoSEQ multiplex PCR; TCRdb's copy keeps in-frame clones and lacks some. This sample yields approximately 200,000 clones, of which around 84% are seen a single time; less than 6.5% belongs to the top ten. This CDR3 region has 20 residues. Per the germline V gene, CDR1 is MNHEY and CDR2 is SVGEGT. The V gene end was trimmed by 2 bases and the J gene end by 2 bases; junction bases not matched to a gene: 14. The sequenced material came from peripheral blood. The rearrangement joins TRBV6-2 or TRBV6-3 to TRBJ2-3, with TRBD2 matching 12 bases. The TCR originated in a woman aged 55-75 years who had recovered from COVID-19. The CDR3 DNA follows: TGTGCCAGCAGTTACCCGACTAGCGGGGGACCCGTTTCTTCCACAGATACGCAGTATTTT. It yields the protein CASSYPTSGGPVSSTDTQYF.